Listed below are T cell receptor beta chains from one sample, sequenced in a study of blood T cell repertoires in COVID-19. Clones were sequenced by immunoSEQ multiplex PCR, and TCRdb holds only the in-frame ones, with some missing. The sample carries approximately 210,000 clones, approximately 86% recorded once. Sequencing was performed on peripheral blood. The receptors were gathered from a man younger than 35 with active or convalescent COVID-19. The CDR3 runs from the conserved cysteine through the conserved F or W.

v_call: TRBV7-3
j_call: TRBJ2-3
cdr3_aa: CASSLPGTDTQYF

v_call: TRBV21-1
j_call: TRBJ2-1
cdr3_aa: CASSKALRPSGPYNEQFF

v_call: TRBV24-1
j_call: TRBJ2-5
cdr3_aa: CATSDPTGTGRRETQYF

v_call: TRBV5-6
j_call: TRBJ1-2
cdr3_aa: CATEKRDYGYTF

v_call: TRBV5-4
j_call: TRBJ2-5
cdr3_aa: CASSFGTSGRRQETQYF

v_call: TRBV19
j_call: TRBJ2-3
cdr3_aa: CASSIQGSDTQYF

v_call: TRBV6-1
j_call: TRBJ1-3
cdr3_aa: CASSGSRSGVWGNTIYF

v_call: TRBV9
j_call: TRBJ1-1
cdr3_aa: CASSAQPGQGDTEAFF

v_call: TRBV14
j_call: TRBJ2-2
cdr3_aa: CASSHRQGANTGELFF

v_call: TRBV7-8
j_call: TRBJ2-1
cdr3_aa: CASSLGGQKGEQFF

v_call: TRBV25-1
j_call: TRBJ1-5
cdr3_aa: CASRRAGEGQPQHF

v_call: TRBV3-1/TRBV3-2
j_call: TRBJ2-7
cdr3_aa: CASSQAPSRYEQYF

v_call: TRBV6-5
j_call: TRBJ2-4
cdr3_aa: CASRLTGGVGNIQYF

v_call: TRBV11-3
j_call: TRBJ2-1
cdr3_aa: CASSSPLAGSSYNEQFF

v_call: TRBV6-1
j_call: TRBJ2-1
cdr3_aa: CASSERGDEQFF

v_call: TRBV19
j_call: TRBJ2-1
cdr3_aa: CASSNGYNEQFF

v_call: TRBV2
j_call: TRBJ1-4
cdr3_aa: CASRPGQGIEKLFF

v_call: TRBV6-2/TRBV6-3
j_call: TRBJ2-7
cdr3_aa: CASSYAIGTPNYEQYF

v_call: TRBV30
j_call: TRBJ2-1
cdr3_aa: CAWSLQVQNEQFF

v_call: TRBV19
j_call: TRBJ2-7
cdr3_aa: CASSIRDSEQYF

v_call: TRBV11-2
j_call: TRBJ1-1
cdr3_aa: CASRSGGTEAFF

v_call: TRBV27
j_call: TRBJ2-5
cdr3_aa: CASSSSGRGETQYF

v_call: TRBV12-3/TRBV12-4
j_call: TRBJ1-4
cdr3_aa: CASSLGGREKLFF

v_call: TRBV14
j_call: TRBJ1-1
cdr3_aa: CASTRDRGGRNTEAFF

v_call: TRBV7-9
j_call: TRBJ1-5
cdr3_aa: CASSPGGNQPQHF

v_call: TRBV6-6
j_call: TRBJ1-2
cdr3_aa: CASSSTRGYTF

v_call: TRBV11-2
j_call: TRBJ1-4
cdr3_aa: CASSLRAGREKLFF

v_call: TRBV10-1
j_call: TRBJ2-1
cdr3_aa: CASSEWGTGENNEQFF

v_call: TRBV25-1
j_call: TRBJ2-7
cdr3_aa: CASQLAGGPYEQYF

v_call: TRBV9
j_call: TRBJ2-4
cdr3_aa: CASSVEGQGNIQYF

v_call: TRBV19
j_call: TRBJ2-7
cdr3_aa: CASSIGGQGVYEQYF

v_call: TRBV5-4
j_call: TRBJ1-2
cdr3_aa: CASSLEQGRNYGYTF

v_call: TRBV30
j_call: TRBJ2-4
cdr3_aa: CAWSRLAENIQYF

v_call: TRBV18
j_call: TRBJ2-5
cdr3_aa: CASSPQSEETQYF

v_call: TRBV29-1
j_call: TRBJ2-2
cdr3_aa: CSVETFLNTGELFF

v_call: TRBV19
j_call: TRBJ2-7
cdr3_aa: CASSRRPEGTRLTYEQYF

v_call: TRBV5-5
j_call: TRBJ1-1
cdr3_aa: CASSPGGEGRLNTEAFF

v_call: TRBV30
j_call: TRBJ1-6
cdr3_aa: CAWSVLERNSPLHF

v_call: TRBV19
j_call: TRBJ1-4
cdr3_aa: CASGNEKLFF

v_call: TRBV28
j_call: TRBJ2-7
cdr3_aa: CASSFSGKHEQYF